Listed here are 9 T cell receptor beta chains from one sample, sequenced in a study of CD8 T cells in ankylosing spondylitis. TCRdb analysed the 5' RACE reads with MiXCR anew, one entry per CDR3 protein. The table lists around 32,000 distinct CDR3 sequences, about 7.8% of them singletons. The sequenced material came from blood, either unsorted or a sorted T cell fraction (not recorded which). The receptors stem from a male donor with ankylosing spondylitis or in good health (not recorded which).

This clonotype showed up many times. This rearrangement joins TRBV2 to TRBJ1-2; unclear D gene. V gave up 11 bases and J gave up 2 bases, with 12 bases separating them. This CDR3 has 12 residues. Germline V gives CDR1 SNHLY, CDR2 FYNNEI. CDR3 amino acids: CARRAVNYGYTF. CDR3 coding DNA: TGTGCCCGACGGGCAGTCAACTATGGCTACACCTTC. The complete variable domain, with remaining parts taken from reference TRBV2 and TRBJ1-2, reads EPEVTQTPSHQVTQMGQEVILRCVPISNHLYFYWYRQILGQKVEFLVSFYNNEISEKSEIFDDQFSVERPDGSNFTLKIRSTKLEDSAMYFCARRAVNYGYTFGSGTRLTVV.

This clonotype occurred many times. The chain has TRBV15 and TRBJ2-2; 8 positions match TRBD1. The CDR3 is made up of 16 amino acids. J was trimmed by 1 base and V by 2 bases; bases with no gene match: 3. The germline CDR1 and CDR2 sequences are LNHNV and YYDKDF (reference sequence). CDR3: CATSRPGQGNTGELFF. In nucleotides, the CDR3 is TGTGCCACCAGCAGACCCGGACAGGGGAACACCGGGGAGCTGTTTTTT.

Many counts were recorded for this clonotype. In DNA form, the CDR3 reads TGTGCCAGCAGCGCCAGTGTAGATACGCAGTATTTT. It specifies CASSASVDTQYF. The rearrangement joins TRBV7-9 to TRBJ2-3; the D is unclear. Germline lookup yields CDR1 SEHNR and CDR2 FQNEAQ (reference sequence). CDR3 length: 12 residues. Trimming removed 5 bases at V and 5 bases at J, with 8 bases between.

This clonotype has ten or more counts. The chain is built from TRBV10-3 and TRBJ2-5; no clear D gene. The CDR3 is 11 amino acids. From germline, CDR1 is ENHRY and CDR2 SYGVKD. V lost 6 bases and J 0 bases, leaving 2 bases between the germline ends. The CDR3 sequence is CAIRNQETQYF. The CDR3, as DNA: TGTGCCATCAGGAACCAAGAGACCCAGTACTTC.

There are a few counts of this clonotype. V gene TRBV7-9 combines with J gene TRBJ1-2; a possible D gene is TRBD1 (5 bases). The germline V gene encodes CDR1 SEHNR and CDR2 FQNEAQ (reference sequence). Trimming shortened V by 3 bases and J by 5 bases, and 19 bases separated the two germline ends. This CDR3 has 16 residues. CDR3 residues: CASSFRGRGRRYGYTF. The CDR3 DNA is TGTGCCAGCAGCTTTCGGGGGAGAGGCAGGAGATATGGCTACACCTTC.

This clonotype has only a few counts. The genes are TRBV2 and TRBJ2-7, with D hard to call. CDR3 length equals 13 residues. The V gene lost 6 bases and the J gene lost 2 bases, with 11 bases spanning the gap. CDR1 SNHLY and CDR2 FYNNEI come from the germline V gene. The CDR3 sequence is CASRIDGTYEQYF. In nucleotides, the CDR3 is TGTGCCAGCAGGATCGACGGCACCTACGAGCAGTACTTC.

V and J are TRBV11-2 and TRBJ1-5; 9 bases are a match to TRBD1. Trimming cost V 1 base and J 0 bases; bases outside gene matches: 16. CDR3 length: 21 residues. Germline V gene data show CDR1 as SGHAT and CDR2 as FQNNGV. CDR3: CASSLGFGTGLLNYSNQPQHF. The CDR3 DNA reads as TGTGCCAGCAGCTTAGGATTTGGGACAGGGCTTCTAAATTATAGCAATCAGCCCCAGCATTTT.

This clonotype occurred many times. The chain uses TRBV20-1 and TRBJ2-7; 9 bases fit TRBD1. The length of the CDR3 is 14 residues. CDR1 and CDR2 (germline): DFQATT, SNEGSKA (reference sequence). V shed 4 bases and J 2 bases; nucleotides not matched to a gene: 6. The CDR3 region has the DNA TGCAGTGCTACCCCCGGGACAGGGACCTACGAGCAGTACTTC. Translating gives CSATPGTGTYEQYF.

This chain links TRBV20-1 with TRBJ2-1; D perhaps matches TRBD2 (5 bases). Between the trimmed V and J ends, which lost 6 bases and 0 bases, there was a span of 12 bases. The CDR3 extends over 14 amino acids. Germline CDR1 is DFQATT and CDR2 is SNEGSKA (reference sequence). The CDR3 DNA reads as TGCAGTGCCACGACTGGGAGCTCCTACAATGAGCAGTTCTTC. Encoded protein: CSATTGSSYNEQFF.